A single sample is the source of the 20 T cell receptor beta chains below, sequenced in a study of shared clonotypes between healthy human individuals. The assay was immunoSEQ multiplex PCR, and TCRdb's table has in-frame clones only and misses some. This table holds some 2,500,000 clones, less than 95% found once. The specimen sequenced was naive CD4+ T cells from PBMCs. Subset denoted: CD45RA+ positively selected. The receptors were sampled from a man aged 18-30 years in good health. Some clones in this sample may be carry-over from other donors' samples.

V usage is TRBV30 and J usage is TRBJ2-3; 7 nucleotides agree with TRBD1. Germline values: CDR1 GTSNPN, CDR2 SVGIG (reference sequence). This CDR3 region has 14 residues. V dropped 3 bases and J dropped 3; count of bases not matched to a gene: 6. This CDR3 reads CAWRRDSITDTQYF. The CDR3 coding sequence is TGTGCCTGGAGACGGGACAGTATTACAGATACGCAGTATTTT.

The chain employs TRBV7-3 and TRBJ1-1; a weak D match, TRBD1 (5 bases). The CDR3 is 13 amino acids. Per the germline V gene, CDR1 is SGHTA and CDR2 is FQGTGA. Trimming removed 5 bases from V and 11 bases from J, with 18 bases in between. CDR3 in DNA: TGTGCCAGCAGCCCTCTGGGGGGGGACGTGGCTTTCTTT. Translation: CASSPLGGDVAFF.

The gene calls are TRBV7-9 and TRBJ2-1; D is unclear. V lost 1 base, J lost 8 bases, and 15 bases lay in between. The germline CDR1 and CDR2 sequences are SEHNR and FQNEAQ (reference sequence). The CDR3 loop spans 15 amino acids. The CDR3 sequence is CASSLGGGSADEQFF. CDR3 coding DNA: TGTGCCAGCAGCTTAGGGGGTGGTAGTGCCGATGAGCAGTTCTTC.

This clone was recorded only once. The chain links TRBV28 to TRBJ1-1; 10 bases agree with TRBD1. Germline CDR1 is MDHEN and CDR2 is SYDVKM. The CDR3 is 14 residues long. V lost 5 bases and J lost 10; bases outside the gene matches: 10. The chain's CDR3 is CASSDRGRGLRAFF. Here the CDR3 DNA reads TGTGCCAGCAGTGACAGGGGGCGCGGATTGCGAGCTTTCTTT.

V usage is TRBV5-1 and J usage is TRBJ1-2; 7 positions agree with TRBD1. Germline CDR1 and CDR2: SGHRS and YFSETQ. This CDR3 region has 12 residues. V lost 4 bases, J lost 7 bases, and 4 bases stayed unmatched. CDR3 nucleotide sequence: TGCGCCAGCAGCATAGACAGGGTTGGCTACACCTTC. It is translated as CASSIDRVGYTF.

The chain carries TRBV18 and TRBJ1-3; D remains unclear. This CDR3 is 15 amino acids long. V lost 2 bases to trimming and J lost 0 bases, with 8 bases between them. Per the germline V gene, CDR1 is KGHSH and CDR2 is LQKENI. CDR3 sequence reads: CASSPTAVSGNTIYF. The DNA for the CDR3 is TGTGCCAGCTCACCAACAGCCGTCTCTGGAAACACCATATATTTT.

This clone was recorded once. V usage is TRBV28 and J usage is TRBJ1-2; D is unclear. CDR1 and CDR2 (germline): MDHEN, SYDVKM. The CDR3 runs to 12 residues. V shed 6 bases and J shed 2 bases, with 7 bases lying between them. The CDR3 protein is CASRERNYGYTF. DNA for the CDR3: TGTGCCAGCAGGGAAAGGAACTATGGCTACACCTTC.

V is TRBV7-3 and J is TRBJ2-1, with 9 bases identical to TRBD2. Looked up from germline, CDR1 is SGHTA and CDR2 is FQGTGA. The V gene end was trimmed by 5 bases and the J gene end by 0 bases; junction bases not matched to a gene: 11. The CDR3 has 18 amino acids. The CDR3 nucleotides read TGTGCCAGCAGCCGTAAAAGCGGGACTAGCAGCTCCTACAATGAGCAGTTCTTC. Translated, it gives CASSRKSGTSSSYNEQFF.

DNA of the CDR3: TGTGCCTGGGCTAAACAAAGCAACACTGAAGCTTTCTTT. Translated, it gives CAWAKQSNTEAFF. The chain recombines TRBV30 with TRBJ1-1; D gene uncertain. CDR1 is GTSNPN and CDR2 is SVGIG in the germline V gene (reference sequence). The CDR3 spans 13 residues. V was clipped by 5 bases and J by 2 bases, with 12 bases between them.

This clone was recorded once. J is TRBJ2-7 and V is TRBV25-1; D remains unclear. Trimming took 5 bases from V and 4 from J, leaving 9 bases between them. Germline CDR1 reads MGHDK; CDR2 reads SYGVNS. The CDR3 totals 12 residues. CDR3 sequence (DNA): TGTGCCAGCAGTCCCAACCGTTACGAGCAGTACTTC. This sequence encodes CASSPNRYEQYF.

J is TRBJ2-7 and V is TRBV28, with unresolved D. V lost 5 bases, J lost 1 base, and 9 bases lay in between. Germline assignment: CDR1 MDHEN and CDR2 SYDVKM. The CDR3 covers 13 residues. CDR3 bases: TGTGCCAGCAGTGGTCAAATATCCTACGAGCAGTACTTC. Translated: CASSGQISYEQYF. Filled out from reference TRBV28 and TRBJ2-7, the complete variable domain reads DVKVTQSSRYLVKRTGEKVFLECVQDMDHENMFWYRQDPGLGLRLIYFSYDVKMKEKGDIPEGYSVSREKKERFSLILESASTNQTSMYLCASSGQISYEQYFGPGTRLTVT.

The chain joins TRBV5-1 to TRBJ2-1, with 9 bases matching TRBD1. The germline V gene encodes CDR1 SGHRS and CDR2 YFSETQ. Losses at the gene ends were 4 bases for V and 4 bases for J; bases not matched to a gene: 6. The CDR3 has 15 residues. The CDR3 DNA follows: TGCGCCAGCAGCGTAAAACAGGGGGCATACAATGAGCAGTTCTTC. Protein sequence: CASSVKQGAYNEQFF.

J is TRBJ1-2 and V is TRBV6-9; D is perhaps TRBD1 (6 bases). The germline gives CDR1 MNHGY, CDR2 SVAAGI. The CDR3 spans 13 residues. V gave up 11 bases and J gave up 9 bases, with 22 bases separating them. CDR3 region: CAPRPGAGIRYTF. The CDR3 DNA is TGTGCCCCCCGCCCGGGGGCTGGAATACGCTACACCTTC.

The chain recombines TRBV28 with TRBJ1-1; D possibly corresponds to TRBD1 (5 bases). From germline, CDR1 is MDHEN and CDR2 SYDVKM. V was shortened by 8 bases and J by 0 bases, with 10 bases between the two germline ends. The CDR3 covers 13 residues. Here the CDR3 reads CASLRDLNTEAFF. The CDR3 nucleotides read TGTGCCAGCCTCAGGGATTTGAACACTGAAGCTTTCTTT.

The chain has TRBV27 and TRBJ2-3; D uncertain. Germline CDR1 and CDR2: MNHEY and SMNVEV (reference sequence). V gave up 1 base and J gave up 5 bases, with 7 bases separating them. The CDR3 covers 13 residues. The CDR3 coding sequence is TGTGCCAGCAGTTTATGGGGTGTAGATACGCAGTATTTT. The encoded protein is CASSLWGVDTQYF.

V usage is TRBV23-1 and J usage is TRBJ2-7, with 10 bases lining up with TRBD2. TRBV23-1 has ORF status, its function being uncertain. The V segment lost 0 bases and the J segment 2 bases; nucleotides outside the gene matches: 7. The CDR3 sequence is 17 residues long. This CDR3 reads CASSQSGLAGAAYEQYF. CDR3 sequence (DNA): TGCGCCAGCAGTCAATCTGGGCTAGCGGGAGCAGCCTACGAGCAGTACTTC.

The chain uses TRBV2 and TRBJ2-2; D is unclear. From germline, CDR1 is SNHLY and CDR2 FYNNEI. The CDR3 has 14 amino acids. Trimming stripped 5 bases from V and 4 bases from J, with 11 bases between. The CDR3 nucleotides are TGTGCCAGCAGTTCCCGAATCGGCACCGGGGAGCTGTTTTTT. Amino acid sequence: CASSSRIGTGELFF.

The chain has TRBV30 and TRBJ2-7, with a tentative D call TRBD1 (5 bases). Germline V gene lookup returns CDR1 GTSNPN and CDR2 SVGIG (reference sequence). The CDR3 length is 15 residues. V lost 0 bases, J lost 2 bases, and 14 bases lay in between. DNA for the CDR3: TGTGCCTGGAGTGTAGGCAGGGTAACCACCTACGAGCAGTACTTC. Protein: CAWSVGRVTTYEQYF. The complete variable domain, with remaining parts taken from reference TRBV30 and TRBJ2-7, reads SQTIHQWPATLVQPVGSPLSLECTVEGTSNPNLYWYRQAAGRGLQLLFYSVGIGQISSEVPQNLSASRPQDRQFILSSKKLLLSDSGFYLCAWSVGRVTTYEQYFGPGTRLTVT.

This chain joins TRBV5-4 and TRBJ2-5; the D gene is possibly TRBD1 (6 bases). Germline CDR1 SGHNT, CDR2 YYREEE (reference sequence). The CDR3 runs 17 residues. Trimming removed 1 base from V and 5 bases from J, with 21 bases in between. CDR3 amino acids: CASSLIFGQLEGETQYF. DNA of the CDR3: TGTGCCAGCAGCTTGATCTTCGGACAGCTAGAAGGGGAGACCCAGTACTTC.

The chain joins TRBV10-3 to TRBJ2-3; 8 nucleotides line up with TRBD1. After removal of 6 bases from V and 5 bases from J, the junction contained 19 bases not matched to a gene. Looked up from germline, CDR1 is ENHRY and CDR2 is SYGVKD. This CDR3 is 18 amino acids long. The CDR3 spells CAIRSDGSGTGLGDTQYF. The CDR3 nucleotides are TGTGCCATCAGGAGCGACGGCTCCGGGACAGGCCTCGGAGATACGCAGTATTTT.